Here is one TCR beta chain with its context. CDR3 length: 16 residues. V dropped 5 bases and J dropped 3; count of bases not matched to a gene: 3. CDR1 and CDR2 (germline): SEHNR, FQNEAQ (reference sequence). This record belongs to a study of blood T cell repertoires in COVID-19. Assay used: immunoSEQ multiplex PCR; TCRdb lists only in-frame clones, some missing. The sample has roughly 64,000 clones; roughly 90% are singletons. The material sequenced was peripheral blood. This sequence joins TRBV7-9 and TRBJ2-3, with 15 bases identical to TRBD2. This receptor was identified in a woman older than 75 with active COVID-19. The CDR3 region is CASSRTSGGATDTQYF. The CDR3 DNA is TGTGCCAGCAGCCGGACTAGCGGGGGGGCGACAGATACGCAGTATTTT.